This passage covers 20 T cell receptor beta chains from one sample sequenced in a study of CD8+ T cells in alopecia areata (dated by TCRdb to 2016 to 2018). Receptors were amplified or captured by the immunoSEQ multiplex PCR assay. For TCR sequencing, RNA was extracted from every sample and reverse transcribed into cDNA to serve as template. What TCRdb holds here is the immuneACCESS table cut down to in-frame rearrangements. Part of the clones is not present; checked against another copy, under half of the missing clones reflect an unresolved V gene, and the others are unexplained. The sample includes around 61,000 clones, with 45% to 50% observed a single time. The ten largest make up approximately 18% of the sample. The time point label, as the study defines it: baseline before oral tofacitinib. This specimen consisted of CD8+ T cells sorted from blood, obtained at week 0. All receptors come from a human donor with alopecia areata.

The gene calls are TRBV5-1 and TRBJ2-2; TRBD2 matches 7 bases. The CDR3 has 14 residues. Germline V gene sequence: CDR1 SGHRS, CDR2 YFSETQ. The V and J ends lost 4 bases and 3 bases, in that order; junction bases with no gene match: 3. CDR3 bases: TGCGCCAGCAGCCCAGCGGGGTACACCGGGGAGCTGTTTTTT. Its protein is CASSPAGYTGELFF.

This CDR3 reads CASSQETQAPGYYEQYF. CDR3 in DNA: TGCGCCAGCAGCCAAGAAACCCAGGCACCAGGATACTACGAGCAGTACTTC. This rearrangement joins TRBV4-1 to TRBJ2-7, with unresolved D. Trimming took 0 bases from V and 3 from J, leaving 18 bases between them. This CDR3 is built from 17 residues. The germline V gene has CDR1 MGHRA and CDR2 YSYEKL.

The CDR3 region has the DNA TGCGCCAGCAGCTTGTTACGGGACTCGGGGGGCGCCTACGAGCAGTACTTC. This encodes CASSLLRDSGGAYEQYF. V is TRBV4-1 and J is TRBJ2-7; possible D gene TRBD2, 7 bases. V was pared by 5 bases and J by 2 bases, with 22 bases between. Germline CDR1 reads MGHRA; CDR2 reads YSYEKL. CDR3 length equals 17 residues.

This chain connects TRBV25-1 to TRBJ2-1; 7 nucleotides agree with TRBD1. The CDR3 loop spans 14 amino acids. Germline V gives CDR1 MGHDK, CDR2 SYGVNS. V trimming: 6 bases; J trimming: 7 bases; junction bases outside the gene matches: 9. This CDR3 is CASSSQGFINEQFF. The DNA for the CDR3 is TGTGCCAGCAGCTCACAGGGGTTCATAAATGAGCAGTTCTTC.

The chain is built from TRBV2 and TRBJ1-5, with TRBD1 matching 7 bases. The ends lost 0 bases at V and 6 bases at J; junction bases unmatched: 5. This CDR3 region has 15 residues. In germline, CDR1 is SNHLY, CDR2 FYNNEI. Here the CDR3 reads CASSEARQGGQPQHF. CDR3 in DNA: TGTGCCAGCAGTGAAGCTAGACAGGGCGGTCAGCCCCAGCATTTT. Supplemented by reference TRBV2 and TRBJ1-5, the full variable domain reads EPEVTQTPSHQVTQMGQEVILRCVPISNHLYFYWYRQILGQKVEFLVSFYNNEISEKSEIFDDQFSVERPDGSNFTLKIRSTKLEDSAMYFCASSEARQGGQPQHFGDGTRLSIL.

The sample holds one count of this clone. The chain couples TRBV7-9 to TRBJ2-1, with 7 bases that match TRBD2. In germline, CDR1 is SEHNR, CDR2 FQNEAQ (reference sequence). Unmatched junction bases numbered 5, after V lost 0 bases and J lost 9 bases. The CDR3 consists of 14 residues. The CDR3: CASSLARGSIEQFF. CDR3 nucleotides: TGTGCCAGCAGCTTAGCTCGCGGGAGTATTGAGCAGTTCTTC.

The chain is built from TRBV19 and TRBJ2-7; D remains ambiguous. The V gene's germline CDR1 is LNHDA and CDR2 SQIVND (reference sequence). There are 14 residues in the CDR3. Trimming took 5 bases from V and 4 from J, leaving 15 bases between them. CDR3: CASSAETHWYEQYF. The CDR3 DNA is TGTGCCAGTAGTGCAGAGACTCACTGGTACGAGCAGTACTTC.

Notes on this clone: An end of the junction differs from the germline gene, which may be a read error. The same CDR3 can be traced to other DNA sequences in this sample. The V and J genes are TRBV30 and TRBJ2-2; 9 nucleotides agree with TRBD1. The CDR3 is 14 residues long. Germline loops: CDR1 GTSNPN, CDR2 SVGIG (reference sequence). This chain's CDR3 is CAWKGTGSLGELFF. For the CDR3, the DNA is TGTGCTTGGAAGGGGACAGGGTCTCTCGGGGAGCTGTTTTTT.

This clone was counted a few times. The chain has TRBV27 and TRBJ2-2; D gene unclear. This CDR3 is built from 12 residues. Germline CDR1 MNHEY, CDR2 SMNVEV (reference sequence). The V and J ends lost 3 bases and 6 bases respectively, with 5 bases between them. The chain's CDR3 is CASSLRSGELFF. CDR3 bases: TGTGCCAGCAGTTTGAGGTCCGGGGAGCTGTTTTTT.

This clone was observed at least ten times. V gene TRBV5-4 combines with J gene TRBJ2-5, with D possibly being TRBD1 or TRBD2 (5 bases each). The germline gives CDR1 SGHNT, CDR2 YYREEE (reference sequence). The CDR3 runs 14 residues. V shed 4 bases and J shed 2 bases, with 12 bases lying between them. The DNA for the CDR3 is TGTGCCAGCAGCCCCCGGGACGGACAAGAGACCCAGTACTTC. Its protein product is CASSPRDGQETQYF.

The rearrangement uses TRBV29-1 and TRBJ2-7, with 8 bases lining up with TRBD1. CDR3 length: 15 residues. In germline, CDR1 is SQVTM, CDR2 ANQGSEA. J was trimmed by 1 base and V by 0 bases; bases with no gene match: 5. The CDR3 region has the DNA TGCAGCGTTGAAGATCTTAGGGACAGGTCCTACGAGCAGTACTTC. Protein sequence: CSVEDLRDRSYEQYF.

This clone showed up many times. The chain links TRBV6-6 to TRBJ2-5; D is perhaps TRBD1 (5 bases). Germline loops: CDR1 MNHNY, CDR2 SVGAGI (reference sequence). Deletions cut 2 bases from V and 1 base from J, with 8 bases between. The CDR3 contains 14 residues. The CDR3 here is CASSYVRVQETQYF. CDR3 DNA sequence: TGTGCCAGCAGTTACGTCAGGGTCCAAGAGACCCAGTACTTC.

This clone was recorded a few times. The V gene is TRBV6-1, the J gene TRBJ2-6, with 9 bases aligning to TRBD1. Germline-derived CDR1 and CDR2 are MNHNS and SASEGT. The CDR3 is 18 residues long. Germline trimming cut 3 bases from V and 2 bases from J; bases unmatched to any gene: 8. DNA for the CDR3: TGTGCCAGCAGTGATTCTCGGACAGGGGCTGCTGGGGCCAACGTCCTGACTTTC. Protein sequence: CASSDSRTGAAGANVLTF.

The chain joins TRBV9 to TRBJ2-7; TRBD2 agrees at 7 bases. There are 15 residues in the CDR3. Per germline, CDR1 SGDLS and CDR2 YYNGEE. V was clipped by 4 bases and J by 1 base; unmatched bases: 8. CDR3 nucleotides: TGTGCCAGCAGCACTCAGGGCGGGAGTTCCTACGAGCAGTACTTC. Translating gives CASSTQGGSSYEQYF.

The gene calls are TRBV13 and TRBJ2-7, with no clear D. Trimming stripped 0 bases from V and 2 bases from J, with 8 bases between. Germline CDR1 PRHDT, CDR2 FYEKMQ (reference sequence). CDR3 size: 14 residues. This CDR3 reads CASSLGGRAYEQYF. In nucleotides, the CDR3 is TGTGCCAGCAGCTTAGGTGGCCGGGCCTACGAGCAGTACTTC.

The rearrangement joins TRBV7-9 to TRBJ2-2; TRBD2 aligns across 9 bases. V dropped 5 bases and J dropped 1; count of bases not matched to a gene: 5. In germline, CDR1 is SEHNR, CDR2 FQNEAQ (reference sequence). The CDR3 length is 16 residues. The CDR3 DNA reads TGTGCCAGCAGCAGTTGGCGGGAGGGGAACACCGGGGAGCTGTTTTTT. Its protein product is CASSSWREGNTGELFF.

Comment on this clone: A read error may account for a junction end that differs from germline. The chain carries TRBV15 and TRBJ1-5; no clear D. CDR1 is LNHNV, CDR2 YYDKDF, per germline (reference sequence). The CDR3 consists of 14 residues. The CDR3 reads CATSRDRVSQPQHF. CDR3 bases: TGTGCCACCAGCCGAGACCGAGTGAGTCAGCCCCAGCATTTT.

This clone has just a few counts. The chain combines TRBV11-1 with TRBJ2-7; TRBD1 aligns across 9 bases. J gave up 3 bases and V 4 bases, and 4 bases lay outside the gene matches. The CDR3 runs to 14 residues. The germline CDR1 and CDR2 sequences are SGHAT and FQDESV (reference sequence). CDR3 nucleotides: TGTGCCAGCAGCTCCGGGACAGGGAGCTACGAGCAGTACTTC. This gives the protein CASSSGTGSYEQYF.

The chain has TRBV30 and TRBJ2-3; D might be TRBD2 (6 bases). The germline CDR1 and CDR2 sequences are GTSNPN and SVGIG (reference sequence). The CDR3 spans 15 residues. V lost 0 bases, J lost 0 bases, and 10 bases lay in between. The CDR3 is CAWSVLAASTDTQYF. CDR3 nucleotides: TGTGCCTGGAGTGTACTAGCAGCTAGCACAGATACGCAGTATTTT.

The chain joins TRBV9 to TRBJ2-3, with D perhaps TRBD2 (5 bases). Germline CDR1 and CDR2: SGDLS and YYNGEE. With 1 base removed from V and 1 base from J, the gap between germline ends came to 10 bases. CDR3 size: 15 residues. The CDR3 nucleotides are TGTGCCAGCAGCGTAATGGGAGCGGGCACAGATACGCAGTATTTT. Translation gives CASSVMGAGTDTQYF. Combining the CDR3 with reference TRBV9 and TRBJ2-3 gives the whole variable domain DSGVTQTPKHLITATGQRVTLRCSPRSGDLSVYWYQQSLDQGLQFLIQYYNGEERAKGNILERFSAQQFPDLHSELNLSSLELGDSALYFCASSVMGAGTDTQYFGPGTRLTVL.